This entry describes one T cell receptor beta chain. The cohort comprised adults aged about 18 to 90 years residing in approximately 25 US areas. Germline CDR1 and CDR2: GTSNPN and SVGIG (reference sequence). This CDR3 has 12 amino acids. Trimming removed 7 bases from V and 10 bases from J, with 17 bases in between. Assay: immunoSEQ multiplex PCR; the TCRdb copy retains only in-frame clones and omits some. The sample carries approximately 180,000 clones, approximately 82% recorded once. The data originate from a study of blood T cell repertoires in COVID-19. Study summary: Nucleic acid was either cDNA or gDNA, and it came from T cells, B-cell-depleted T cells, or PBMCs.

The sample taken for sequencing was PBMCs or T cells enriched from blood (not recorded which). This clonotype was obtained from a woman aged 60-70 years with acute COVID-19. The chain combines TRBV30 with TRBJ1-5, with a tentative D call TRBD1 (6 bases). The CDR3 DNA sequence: TGTGCCTTTACGAGGGGGGGAAATCCCCAGCATTTT. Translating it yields CAFTRGGNPQHF.